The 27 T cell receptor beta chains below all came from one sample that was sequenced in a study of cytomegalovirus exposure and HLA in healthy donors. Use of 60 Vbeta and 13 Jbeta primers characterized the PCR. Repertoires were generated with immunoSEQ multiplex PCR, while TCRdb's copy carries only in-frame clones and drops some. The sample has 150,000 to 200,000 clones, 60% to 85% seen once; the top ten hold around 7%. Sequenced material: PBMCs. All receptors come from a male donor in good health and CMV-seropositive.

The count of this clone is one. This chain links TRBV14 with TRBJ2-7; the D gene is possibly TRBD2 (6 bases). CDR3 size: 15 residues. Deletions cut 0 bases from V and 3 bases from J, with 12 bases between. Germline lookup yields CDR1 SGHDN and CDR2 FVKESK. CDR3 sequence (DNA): TGTGCCAGCAGCCAAGAGGGGACTGGCTTCTACGAGCAGTACTTC. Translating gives CASSQEGTGFYEQYF. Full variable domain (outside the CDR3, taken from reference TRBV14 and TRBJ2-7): EAGVTQFPSHSVIEKGQTVTLRCDPISGHDNLYWYRRVMGKEIKFLLHFVKESKQDESGMPNNRFLAERTGGTYSTLKVQPAELEDSGVYFCASSQEGTGFYEQYFGPGTRLTVT.

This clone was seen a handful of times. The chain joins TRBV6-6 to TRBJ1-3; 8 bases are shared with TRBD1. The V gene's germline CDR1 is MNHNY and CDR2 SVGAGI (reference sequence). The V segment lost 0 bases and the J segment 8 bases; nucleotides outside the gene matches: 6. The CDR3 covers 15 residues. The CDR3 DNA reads TGTGCCAGCAGTTACTCGTCCAACAGGGGGGACACCATATATTTT. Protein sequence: CASSYSSNRGDTIYF.

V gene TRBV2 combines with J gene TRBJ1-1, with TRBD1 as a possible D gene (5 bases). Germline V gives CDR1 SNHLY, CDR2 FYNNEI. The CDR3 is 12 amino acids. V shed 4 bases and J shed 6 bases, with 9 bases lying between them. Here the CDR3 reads CASSGQGSEAFF. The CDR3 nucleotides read TGTGCCAGCAGTGGCCAGGGTTCTGAAGCTTTCTTT. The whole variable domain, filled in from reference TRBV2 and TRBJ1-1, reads EPEVTQTPSHQVTQMGQEVILRCVPISNHLYFYWYRQILGQKVEFLVSFYNNEISEKSEIFDDQFSVERPDGSNFTLKIRSTKLEDSAMYFCASSGQGSEAFFGQGTRLTVV.

For the CDR3, the DNA is TGTGCCAGCAGCTTAGGACAAAACTATGGCTACACCTTC. As protein: CASSLGQNYGYTF. This chain uses TRBV7-9 with TRBJ1-2; D gene ambiguous. The V end lost 1 base, the J end lost 2 bases, and 5 bases lay between the germline ends. CDR3 length equals 13 residues. Germline values: CDR1 SEHNR, CDR2 FQNEAQ (reference sequence).

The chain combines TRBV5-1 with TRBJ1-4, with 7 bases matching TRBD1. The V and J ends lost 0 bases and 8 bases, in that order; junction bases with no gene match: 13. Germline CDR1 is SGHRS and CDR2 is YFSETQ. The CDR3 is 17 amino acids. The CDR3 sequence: CASSLDLDRDSREKLFF. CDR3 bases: TGCGCCAGCAGCTTGGACTTAGACAGGGATTCCCGCGAAAAACTGTTTTTT.

CDR3 DNA: TGTGCCAGCACCGTGGCGGGGGGCAACACAGATACGCAGTATTTT. As protein: CASTVAGGNTDTQYF. J is TRBJ2-3 and V is TRBV9, with 8 bases identical to TRBD2. After removal of 6 bases from V and 2 bases from J, the junction contained 8 bases not matched to a gene. CDR1 is SGDLS, CDR2 YYNGEE, per germline. The length of the CDR3 is 15 residues.

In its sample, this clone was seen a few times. In DNA, the CDR3 is TGTGCCAGTAGTATAGATCTGGGGAGGGGACAGCAGTTCTTC. It specifies CASSIDLGRGQQFF. The rearrangement joins TRBV19 to TRBJ2-1, with 7 bases aligning to TRBD2. Unmatched junction bases numbered 7, after V lost 0 bases and J lost 11 bases. CDR3 length: 14 amino acids. CDR1 LNHDA and CDR2 SQIVND come from the germline V gene (reference sequence).

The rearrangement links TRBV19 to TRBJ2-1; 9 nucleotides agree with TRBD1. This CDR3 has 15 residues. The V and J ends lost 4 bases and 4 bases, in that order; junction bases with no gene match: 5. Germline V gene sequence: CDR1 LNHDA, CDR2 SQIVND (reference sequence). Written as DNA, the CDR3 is TGTGCCAGTAGTAGGGCGGGACAGGGATACAATGAGCAGTTCTTC. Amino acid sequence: CASSRAGQGYNEQFF.

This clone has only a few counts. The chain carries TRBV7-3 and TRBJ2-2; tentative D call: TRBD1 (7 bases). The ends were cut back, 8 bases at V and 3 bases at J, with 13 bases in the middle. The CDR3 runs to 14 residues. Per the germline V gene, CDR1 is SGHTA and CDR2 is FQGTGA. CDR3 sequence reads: CASATGRYTGELFF. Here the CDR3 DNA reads TGTGCCAGCGCGACAGGGAGGTACACCGGGGAGCTGTTTTTT.

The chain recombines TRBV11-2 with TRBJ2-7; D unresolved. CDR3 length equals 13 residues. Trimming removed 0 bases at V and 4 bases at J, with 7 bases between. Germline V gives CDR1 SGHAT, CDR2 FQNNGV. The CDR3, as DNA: TGTGCCAGCAGCTTAGATCTAGGATACGAGCAGTACTTC. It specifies CASSLDLGYEQYF. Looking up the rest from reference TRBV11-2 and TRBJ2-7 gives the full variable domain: EAGVAQSPRYKIIEKRQSVAFWCNPISGHATLYWYQQILGQGPKLLIQFQNNGVVDDSQLPKDRFSAERLKGVDSTLKIQPAKLEDSAVYLCASSLDLGYEQYFGPGTRLTVT.

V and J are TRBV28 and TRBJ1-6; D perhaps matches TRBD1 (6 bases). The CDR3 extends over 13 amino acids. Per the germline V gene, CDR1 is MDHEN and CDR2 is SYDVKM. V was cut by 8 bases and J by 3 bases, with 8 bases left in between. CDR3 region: CASHRVYNSPLHF. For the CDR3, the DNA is TGTGCCAGCCACAGGGTCTATAATTCACCCCTCCACTTT.

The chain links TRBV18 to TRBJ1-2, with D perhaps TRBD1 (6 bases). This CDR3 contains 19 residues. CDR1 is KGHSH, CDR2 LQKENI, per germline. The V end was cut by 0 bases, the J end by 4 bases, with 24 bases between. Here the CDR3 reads CASSPPRRTETENTYGYTF. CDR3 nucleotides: TGTGCCAGCTCACCACCAAGGAGGACAGAAACTGAGAATACCTATGGCTACACCTTC.

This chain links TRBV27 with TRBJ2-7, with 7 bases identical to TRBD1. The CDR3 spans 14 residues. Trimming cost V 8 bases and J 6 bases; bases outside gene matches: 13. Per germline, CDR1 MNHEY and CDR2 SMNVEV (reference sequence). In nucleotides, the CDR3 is TGTGCCAGCGCTTCCACACAGGGGAAAGGCGAGCAGTACTTC. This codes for CASASTQGKGEQYF.

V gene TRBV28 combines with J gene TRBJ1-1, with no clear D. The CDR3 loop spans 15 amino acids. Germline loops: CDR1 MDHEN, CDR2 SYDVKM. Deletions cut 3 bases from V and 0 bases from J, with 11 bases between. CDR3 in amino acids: CASSFQIQMNTEAFF. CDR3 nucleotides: TGTGCCAGCAGTTTCCAAATACAAATGAACACTGAAGCTTTCTTT.

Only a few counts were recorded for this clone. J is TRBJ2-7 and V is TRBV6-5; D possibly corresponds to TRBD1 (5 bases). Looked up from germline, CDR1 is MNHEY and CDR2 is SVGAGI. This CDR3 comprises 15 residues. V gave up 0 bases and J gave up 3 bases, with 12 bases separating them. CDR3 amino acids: CASSYSITGRYEQYF. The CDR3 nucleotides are TGTGCCAGCAGTTACTCGATCACAGGTCGCTACGAGCAGTACTTC.

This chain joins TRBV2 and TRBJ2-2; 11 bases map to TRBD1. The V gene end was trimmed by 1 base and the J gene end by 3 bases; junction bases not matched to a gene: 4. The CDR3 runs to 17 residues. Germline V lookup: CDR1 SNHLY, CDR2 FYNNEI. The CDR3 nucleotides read TGTGCCAGCAGTGAAGGTGGACAGGGGGCGGACACCGGGGAGCTGTTTTTT. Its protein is CASSEGGQGADTGELFF.

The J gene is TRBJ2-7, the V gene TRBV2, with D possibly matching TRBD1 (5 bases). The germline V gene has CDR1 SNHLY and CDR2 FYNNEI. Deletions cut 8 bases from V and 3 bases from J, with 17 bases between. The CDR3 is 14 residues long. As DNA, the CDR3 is TGTGCCAGCGGGTTGGGGCCGTTTGGCTACGAGCAGTACTTC. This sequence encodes CASGLGPFGYEQYF. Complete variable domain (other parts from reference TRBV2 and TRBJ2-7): EPEVTQTPSHQVTQMGQEVILRCVPISNHLYFYWYRQILGQKVEFLVSFYNNEISEKSEIFDDQFSVERPDGSNFTLKIRSTKLEDSAMYFCASGLGPFGYEQYFGPGTRLTVT.

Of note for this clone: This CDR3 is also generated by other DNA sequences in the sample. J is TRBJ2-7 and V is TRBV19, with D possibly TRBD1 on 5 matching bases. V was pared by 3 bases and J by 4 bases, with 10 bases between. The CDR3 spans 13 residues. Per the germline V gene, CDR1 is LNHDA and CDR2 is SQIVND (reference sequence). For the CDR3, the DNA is TGTGCCAGTAGTATCGCGACAGCATACGAGCAGTACTTC. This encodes CASSIATAYEQYF.

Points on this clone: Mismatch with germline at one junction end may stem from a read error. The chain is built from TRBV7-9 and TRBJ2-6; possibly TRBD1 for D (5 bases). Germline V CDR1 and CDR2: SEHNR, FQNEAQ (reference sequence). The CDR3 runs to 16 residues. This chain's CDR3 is CSSRGRRTSGANVLTF. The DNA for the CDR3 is TGTTCCAGCAGAGGACGTCGGACATCTGGGGCCAACGTCCTGACTTTC.

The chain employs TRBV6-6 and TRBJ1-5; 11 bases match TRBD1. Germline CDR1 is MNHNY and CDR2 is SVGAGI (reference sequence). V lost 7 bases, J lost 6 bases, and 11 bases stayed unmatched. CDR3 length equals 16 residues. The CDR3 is CASTDPGQGVGQPQHF. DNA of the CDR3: TGTGCCAGCACCGACCCGGGACAGGGGGTGGGTCAGCCCCAGCATTTT.

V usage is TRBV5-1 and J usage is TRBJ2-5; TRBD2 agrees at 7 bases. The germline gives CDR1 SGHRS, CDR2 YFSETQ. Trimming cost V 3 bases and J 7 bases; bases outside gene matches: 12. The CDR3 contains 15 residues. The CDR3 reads CASSSGGTGYRTQYF. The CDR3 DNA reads TGCGCCAGCAGCTCGGGAGGTACAGGATATAGGACCCAGTACTTC.

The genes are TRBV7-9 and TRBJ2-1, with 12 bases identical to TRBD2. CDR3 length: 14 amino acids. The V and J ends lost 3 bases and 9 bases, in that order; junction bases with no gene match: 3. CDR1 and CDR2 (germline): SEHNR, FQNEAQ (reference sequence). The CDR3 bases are TGTGCCAGCAGCTTTCTAGCGGGGGGGTCTGAGCAGTTCTTC. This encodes CASSFLAGGSEQFF.

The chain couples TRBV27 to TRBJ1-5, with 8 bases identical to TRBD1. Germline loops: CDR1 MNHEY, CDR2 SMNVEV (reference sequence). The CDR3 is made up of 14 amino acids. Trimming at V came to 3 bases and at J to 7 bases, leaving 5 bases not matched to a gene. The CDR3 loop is CASSLGTGGQPQHF. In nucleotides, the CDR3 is TGTGCCAGCAGTTTGGGAACAGGGGGACAGCCCCAGCATTTT.

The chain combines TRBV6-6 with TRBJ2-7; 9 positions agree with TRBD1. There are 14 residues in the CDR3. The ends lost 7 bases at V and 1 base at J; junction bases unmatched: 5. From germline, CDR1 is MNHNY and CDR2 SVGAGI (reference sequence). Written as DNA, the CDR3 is TGTGCCAGCAAAGGACAGGGGCCATCCTACGAGCAGTACTTC. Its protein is CASKGQGPSYEQYF.

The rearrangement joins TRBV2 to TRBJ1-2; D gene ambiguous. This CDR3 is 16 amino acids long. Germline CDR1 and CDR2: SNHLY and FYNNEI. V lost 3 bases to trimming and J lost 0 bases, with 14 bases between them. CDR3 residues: CASSESRQVPNYGYTF. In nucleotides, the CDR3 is TGTGCCAGCAGTGAGAGTCGGCAGGTCCCTAACTATGGCTACACCTTC.

In DNA, the CDR3 is TGTGCCAGCAGCCCCGCAGGGGGGGGGACTAGCTCCTACGAGCAGTACTTC. Translated: CASSPAGGGTSSYEQYF. The chain combines TRBV7-2 with TRBJ2-7; the D gene is possibly TRBD2 (8 bases). Germline V gene sequence: CDR1 SGHTA, CDR2 FQGNSA. Trimming shortened V by 5 bases and J by 0 bases, and 20 bases separated the two germline ends. The length of the CDR3 is 17 residues.

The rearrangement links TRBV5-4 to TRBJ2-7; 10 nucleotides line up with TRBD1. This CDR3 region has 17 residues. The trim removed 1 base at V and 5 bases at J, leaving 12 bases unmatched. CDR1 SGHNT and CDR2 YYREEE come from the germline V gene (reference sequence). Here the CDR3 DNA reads TGTGCCAGCAGCTTGCCGGGTACGGGACAGGGGAGGAACGAGCAGTACTTC. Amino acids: CASSLPGTGQGRNEQYF. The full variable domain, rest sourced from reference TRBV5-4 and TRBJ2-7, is ETGVTQSPTHLIKTRGQQVTLRCSSQSGHNTVSWYQQALGQGPQFIFQYYREEENGRGNFPPRFSGLQFPNYSSELNVNALELDDSALYLCASSLPGTGQGRNEQYFGPGTRLTVT.